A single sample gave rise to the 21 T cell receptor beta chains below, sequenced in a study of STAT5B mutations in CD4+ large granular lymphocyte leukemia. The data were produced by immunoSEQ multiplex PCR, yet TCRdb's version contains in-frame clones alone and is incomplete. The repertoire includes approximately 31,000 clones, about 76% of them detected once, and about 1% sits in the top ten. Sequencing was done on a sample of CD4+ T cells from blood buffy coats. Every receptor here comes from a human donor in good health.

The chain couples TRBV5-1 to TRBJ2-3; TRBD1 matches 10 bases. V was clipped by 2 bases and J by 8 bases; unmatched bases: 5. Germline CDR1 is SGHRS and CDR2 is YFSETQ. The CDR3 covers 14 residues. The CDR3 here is CASSFGTGEGTQYF. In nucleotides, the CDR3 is TGCGCCAGCAGCTTCGGGACAGGGGAAGGTACGCAGTATTTT.

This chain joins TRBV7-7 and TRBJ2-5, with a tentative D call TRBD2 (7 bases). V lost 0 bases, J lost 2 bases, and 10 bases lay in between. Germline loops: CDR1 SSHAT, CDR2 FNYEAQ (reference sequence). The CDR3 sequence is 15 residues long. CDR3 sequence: CASSLAGGRQETQYF. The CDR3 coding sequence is TGTGCCAGCAGCTTAGCGGGGGGGCGGCAAGAGACCCAGTACTTC.

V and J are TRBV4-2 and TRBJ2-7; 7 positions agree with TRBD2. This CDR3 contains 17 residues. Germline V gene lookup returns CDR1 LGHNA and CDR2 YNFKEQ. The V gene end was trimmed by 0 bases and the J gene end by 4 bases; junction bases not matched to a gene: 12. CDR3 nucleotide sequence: TGTGCCAGCAGCCAAGATCGTCTTGGGGGAGGGCCGTACGAGCAGTACTTC. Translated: CASSQDRLGGGPYEQYF.

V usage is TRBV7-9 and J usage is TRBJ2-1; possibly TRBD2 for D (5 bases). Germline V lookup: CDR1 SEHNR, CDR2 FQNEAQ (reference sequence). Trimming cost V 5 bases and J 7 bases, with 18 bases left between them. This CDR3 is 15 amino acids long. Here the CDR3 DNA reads TGTGCCAGCAGCCCGGGGAGATTCGGCGTGAATGAGCAGTTCTTC. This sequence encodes CASSPGRFGVNEQFF.

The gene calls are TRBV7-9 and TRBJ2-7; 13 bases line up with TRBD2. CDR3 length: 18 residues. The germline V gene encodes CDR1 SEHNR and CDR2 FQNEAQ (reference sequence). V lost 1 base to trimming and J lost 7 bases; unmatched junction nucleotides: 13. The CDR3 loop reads CASSLERTSGRSDREQYF. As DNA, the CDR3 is TGTGCCAGCAGCTTAGAGCGGACTAGCGGGAGATCCGATAGGGAGCAGTACTTC. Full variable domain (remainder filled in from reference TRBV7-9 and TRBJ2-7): DTGVSQNPRHKITKRGQNVTFRCDPISEHNRLYWYRQTLGQGPEFLTYFQNEAQLEKSRLLSDRFSAERPKGSFSTLEIQRTEQGDSAMYLCASSLERTSGRSDREQYFGPGTRLTVT.

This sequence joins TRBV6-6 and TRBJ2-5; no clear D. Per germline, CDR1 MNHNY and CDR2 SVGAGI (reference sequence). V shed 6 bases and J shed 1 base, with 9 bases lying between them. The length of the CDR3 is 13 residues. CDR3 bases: TGTGCCAGCAGGTGGCGGTCCCAAGAGACCCAGTACTTC. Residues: CASRWRSQETQYF.

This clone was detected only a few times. The CDR3 loop is CASSASGAVQPQHF. CDR3 sequence (DNA): TGTGCCAGCAGTGCTTCGGGGGCGGTTCAGCCCCAGCATTTT. This chain uses TRBV6-1 with TRBJ1-5; D possibly corresponds to TRBD1 (6 bases). Germline-derived CDR1 and CDR2 are MNHNS and SASEGT. The CDR3 has 14 residues. Trimming cost V 4 bases and J 6 bases, with 13 bases left between them.

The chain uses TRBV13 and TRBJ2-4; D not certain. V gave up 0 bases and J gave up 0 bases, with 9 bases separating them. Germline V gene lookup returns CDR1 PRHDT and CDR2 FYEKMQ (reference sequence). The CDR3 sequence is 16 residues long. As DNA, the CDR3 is TGTGCCAGCAGCTTAGGGCGTCTTCTAGCCAAAAACATTCAGTACTTC. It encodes CASSLGRLLAKNIQYF.

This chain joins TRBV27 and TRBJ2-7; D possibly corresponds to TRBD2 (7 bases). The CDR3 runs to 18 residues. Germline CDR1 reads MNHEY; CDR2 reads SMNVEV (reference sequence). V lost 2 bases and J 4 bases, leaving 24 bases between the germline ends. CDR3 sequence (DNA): TGTGCCAGCAGTTTAACGGGTGGGGGGGCGCCTCTTTTTTACGAGCAGTACTTC. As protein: CASSLTGGGAPLFYEQYF.

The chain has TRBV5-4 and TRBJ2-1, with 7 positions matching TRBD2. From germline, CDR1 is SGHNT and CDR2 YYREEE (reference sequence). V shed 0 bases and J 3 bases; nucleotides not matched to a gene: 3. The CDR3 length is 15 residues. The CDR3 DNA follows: TGTGCCAGCAGCTTGGATCGCGGGGGCTACAATGAGCAGTTCTTC. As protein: CASSLDRGGYNEQFF.

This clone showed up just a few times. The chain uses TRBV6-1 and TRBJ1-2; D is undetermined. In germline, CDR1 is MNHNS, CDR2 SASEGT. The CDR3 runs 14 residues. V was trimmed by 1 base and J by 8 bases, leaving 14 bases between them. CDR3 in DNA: TGTGCCAGCAGTGAAGATGGAGGTTCTTACGGCTACACCTTC. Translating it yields CASSEDGGSYGYTF.

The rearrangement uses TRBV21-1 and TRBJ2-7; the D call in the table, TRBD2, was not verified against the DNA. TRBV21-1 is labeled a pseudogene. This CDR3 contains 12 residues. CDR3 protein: CASKAGEGWQYV. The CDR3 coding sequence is TGTGCCAGCAAAGCGGGGGAAGGGTGGCAGTACGTC.

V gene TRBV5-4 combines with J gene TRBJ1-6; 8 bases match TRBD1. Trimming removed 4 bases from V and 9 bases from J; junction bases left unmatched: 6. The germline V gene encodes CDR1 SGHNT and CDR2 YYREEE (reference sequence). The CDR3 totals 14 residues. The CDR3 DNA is TGTGCCAGCAGCCCCGACAGGGGCTCTTCACCCCTCCACTTT. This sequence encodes CASSPDRGSSPLHF.

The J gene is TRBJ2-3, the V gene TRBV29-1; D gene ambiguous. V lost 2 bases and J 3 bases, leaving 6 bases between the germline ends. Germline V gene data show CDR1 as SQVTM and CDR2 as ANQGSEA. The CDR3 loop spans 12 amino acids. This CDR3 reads CSVETGTDTQYF. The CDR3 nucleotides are TGCAGCGTTGAAACTGGAACAGATACGCAGTATTTT.

Written as DNA, the CDR3 is TGTGCCAGCAGTAAAGGGCTTGACATCTTCTACGAGCAGTACGTC. Translating gives CASSKGLDIFYEQYV. The chain joins TRBV6-1 to TRBJ2-7; no firm D call. With 5 bases removed from V and 3 bases from J, the gap between germline ends came to 17 bases. The germline gives CDR1 MNHNS, CDR2 SASEGT. CDR3 length: 15 amino acids.

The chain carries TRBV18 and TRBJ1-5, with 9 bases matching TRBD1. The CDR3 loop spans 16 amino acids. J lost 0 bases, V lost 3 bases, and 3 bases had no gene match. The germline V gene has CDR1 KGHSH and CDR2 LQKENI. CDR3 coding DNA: TGTGCCAGCTCACCCGGACAGGGGACTAGCAATCAGCCCCAGCATTTT. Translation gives CASSPGQGTSNQPQHF.

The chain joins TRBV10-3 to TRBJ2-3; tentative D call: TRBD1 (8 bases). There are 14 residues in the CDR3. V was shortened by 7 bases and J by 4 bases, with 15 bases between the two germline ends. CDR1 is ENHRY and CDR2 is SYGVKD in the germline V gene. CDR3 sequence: CAINRGGIPDTQYF. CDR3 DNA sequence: TGTGCCATCAACAGGGGGGGAATTCCAGATACGCAGTATTTT.

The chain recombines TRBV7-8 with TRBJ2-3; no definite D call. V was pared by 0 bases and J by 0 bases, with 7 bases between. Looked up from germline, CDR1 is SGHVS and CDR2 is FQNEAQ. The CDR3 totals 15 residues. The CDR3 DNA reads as TGTGCCAGCAGCTTAGCAGTTTCTAGCACAGATACGCAGTATTTT. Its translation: CASSLAVSSTDTQYF.

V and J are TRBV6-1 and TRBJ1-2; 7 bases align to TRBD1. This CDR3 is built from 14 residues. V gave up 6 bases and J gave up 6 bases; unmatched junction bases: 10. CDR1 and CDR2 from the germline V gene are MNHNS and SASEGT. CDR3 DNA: TGTGCCAGCAGGCTTGGGACAGAGGAAGATGGCTACACCTTC. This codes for CASRLGTEEDGYTF.

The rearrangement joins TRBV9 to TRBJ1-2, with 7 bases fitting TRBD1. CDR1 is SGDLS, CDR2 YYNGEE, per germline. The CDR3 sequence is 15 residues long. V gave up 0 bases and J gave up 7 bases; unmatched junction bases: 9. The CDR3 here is CASSVERGHDSGYTF. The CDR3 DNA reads TGTGCCAGCAGCGTAGAAAGGGGGCACGATAGTGGCTACACCTTC.

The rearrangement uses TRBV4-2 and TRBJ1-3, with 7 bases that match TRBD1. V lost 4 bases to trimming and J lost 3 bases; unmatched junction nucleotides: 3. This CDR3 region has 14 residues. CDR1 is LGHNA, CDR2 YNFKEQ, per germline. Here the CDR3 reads CASSPGTVGNTIYF. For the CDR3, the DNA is TGTGCCAGCAGCCCCGGGACAGTTGGAAACACCATATATTTT.